The clone carrying this T cell receptor (beta chain) has only a few counts. What it recognizes is unknown. The data are from a study of T-cell reconstitution after alpha-beta-depleted transplantation in children. Germline-derived CDR1 and CDR2 are SGHTA and FQGNSA. CDR3 size: 14 residues. The V end was cut by 5 bases, the J end by 0 bases, with 7 bases between. Preparing the TCRbeta library involved the use of unique molecular identifiers. TCRdb processed the PCR reads anew with MiXCR; each CDR3 protein has one entry. The table records around 490,000 distinct CDR3 sequences, over 9.5% of them present only once. Notes on the study in general: Two months or so post-transplant, alpha-beta T cells reportedly derived from several hundred expanded graft clones. The origin of high day-60 TCRbeta diversity in some patients lay in surviving recipient T cells and thymic progenitors. T-cell counts and diversity at one year post-transplant came mainly from newly produced T cells.

The TCR was taken from a female patient aged 2-9 years who had a stem cell transplant for aplastic anemia, so the T cells may come from the graft donor. Specimen: PBMCs, mostly from graft donor cells, collected 180 days after TCRalphabeta/CD19-depleted stem cell transplant. This sequence joins TRBV7-2 and TRBJ1-4; D not resolved. The CDR3 reads CASSPVATNEKLFF. The CDR3 nucleotides are TGTGCCAGCAGCCCCGTTGCAACTAATGAAAAACTGTTTTTT.